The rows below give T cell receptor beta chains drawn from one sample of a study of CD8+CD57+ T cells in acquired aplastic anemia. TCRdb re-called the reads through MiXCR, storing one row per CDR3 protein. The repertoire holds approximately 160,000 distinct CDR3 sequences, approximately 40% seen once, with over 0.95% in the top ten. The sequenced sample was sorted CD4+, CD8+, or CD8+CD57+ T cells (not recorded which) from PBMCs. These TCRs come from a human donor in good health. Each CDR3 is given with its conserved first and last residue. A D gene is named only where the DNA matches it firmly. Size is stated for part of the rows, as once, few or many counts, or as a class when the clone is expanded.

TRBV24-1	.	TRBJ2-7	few	TGTGCCACCAGTGTTGGCGGTTCCTACGAGCAGTACTTC	CATSVGGSYEQYF
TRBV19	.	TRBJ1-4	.	TGTGCCAGTAATGCAGGGGAGAAACTGTTTTTT	CASNAGEKLFF
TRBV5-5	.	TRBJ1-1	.	TGTGCCAGCAGCTTTGGACTACTAGCTTTCTTT	CASSFGLLAFF
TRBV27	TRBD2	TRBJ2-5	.	TGTGCCAGCAGTTTAAGCTGGGGCGGGAGTTCTCAAGAGACCCAGTACTTC	CASSLSWGGSSQETQYF
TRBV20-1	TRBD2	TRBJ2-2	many	TGCAGTGCCCCGACTAGCGGGCATGACACCGGGGAGCTGTTTTTT	CSAPTSGHDTGELFF
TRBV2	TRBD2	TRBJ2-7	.	TGTGCCAGCATTGGGACTAGGGGGTCCTACGAGCAGTACTTC	CASIGTRGSYEQYF
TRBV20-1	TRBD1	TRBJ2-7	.	TGCAGTGCGGGACAGGGGCGAACCTACGAGCAGTACTTC	CSAGQGRTYEQYF
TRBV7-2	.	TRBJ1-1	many	TGTGCCAGCAGCTTCGACAGGTCCACTGAAGCTTTCTTT	CASSFDRSTEAFF
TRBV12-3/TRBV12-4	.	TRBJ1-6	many	TGTGCCAGCAGAGAACCGGGCCTTAATTCACCCCTCCACTTT	CASREPGLNSPLHF
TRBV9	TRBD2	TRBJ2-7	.	TGTGCCAGCAGCCCCGGCGGAGTAGCGGGAGGTGAGCAGTACTTC	CASSPGGVAGGEQYF
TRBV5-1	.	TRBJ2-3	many	TGCGCCAGCAGCTTGATCTCCGGGGGGCAGAGGACAGATACGCAGTATTTT	CASSLISGGQRTDTQYF
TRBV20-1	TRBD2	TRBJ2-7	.	TGCAGTGCTCCTAGCGGGGGTATTTCGTCCCACGAGCAGTACTTC	CSAPSGGISSHEQYF
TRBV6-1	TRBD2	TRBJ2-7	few	TGTGCCAGCAGACCCAGGCCTGGGACGGGGAGGGAGTACGAGCAGTACTTC	CASRPRPGTGREYEQYF
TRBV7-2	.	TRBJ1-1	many	TGTGCCAGCAGCCTGACCAACACTGAAGCTTTCTTT	CASSLTNTEAFF
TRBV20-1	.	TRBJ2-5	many	TGCAGTGCTAGCCCGGATAAAGAGACCCAGTACTTC	CSASPDKETQYF
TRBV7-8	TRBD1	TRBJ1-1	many	TGTGCCAGCAGCTTCCGGGACAGGGCGATCACTGAAGCTTTCTTT	CASSFRDRAITEAFF
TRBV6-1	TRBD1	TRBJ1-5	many	TGTGCCAGCACCCCGGGACAGGGGTATTGTTGTTGCAATCAGCCCCAGCATTTT	CASTPGQGYCCCNQPQHF
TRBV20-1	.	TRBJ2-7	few	TGCAGTCCCCACAGGGACGAGCAGTACTTC	CSPHRDEQYF
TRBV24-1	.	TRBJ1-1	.	TGTGCCACCAGTGACCCTGCGACGGGTGACAAAGCTTTCTTT	CATSDPATGDKAFF
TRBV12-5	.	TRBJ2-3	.	TGTGCTAGTGGTTTAGGCCTCACGGACCTCACAGATACGCAGTATTTT	CASGLGLTDLTDTQYF
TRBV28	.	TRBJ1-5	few	TGTGCCAGCACATCCTACGGGGTTACCAATCAGCCCCAGCATTTT	CASTSYGVTNQPQHF
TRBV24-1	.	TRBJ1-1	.	TGTGCCACCAGTGAGCCAGGGTCTGAAGCTTTCTTT	CATSEPGSEAFF
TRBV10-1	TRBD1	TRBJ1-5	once	TGCGCCAGCAGGGGCGTCGGACAGGGGGCGTCGGGCAATCAGCCCCAGCATTTT	CASRGVGQGASGNQPQHF
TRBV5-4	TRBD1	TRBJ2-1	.	TGTGCCAGCAGCTTGTGGGACAGGGGGTACAATGAGCAGTTCTTC	CASSLWDRGYNEQFF
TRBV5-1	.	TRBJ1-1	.	TGCGCCAGCAGCTTCGTAGGGACTAACACTGAAGCTTTCTTT	CASSFVGTNTEAFF
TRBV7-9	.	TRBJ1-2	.	TGTGCCAGCAGCTCGAGACAGACGCCCGGTGGGGGCTACACCTTC	CASSSRQTPGGGYTF
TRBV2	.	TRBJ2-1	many	TGTGCCAGCTCTTGGGGCCGGAGCTCCTACAATGAGCAGTTCTTC	CASSWGRSSYNEQFF
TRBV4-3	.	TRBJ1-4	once	TGCGCCAGCAGCCAAGATTTGGGGGCTGCTAATGAAAAACTGTCTTTT	CASSQDLGAANEKLSF
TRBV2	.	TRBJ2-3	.	TGTGCCAGCAGTGAAGCGGCCATAAGCACAGATACGCAGTATTTT	CASSEAAISTDTQYF
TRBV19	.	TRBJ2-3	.	TGTGCCAGTAGTATAGGGAGCACAGATACGCAGTATTTT	CASSIGSTDTQYF
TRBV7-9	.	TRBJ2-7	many	TGTGCCAGCAGCCCCTCCTACGAGCAGTACTTC	CASSPSYEQYF
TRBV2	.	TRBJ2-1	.	TGTGCCAGCCGGGAGCTTTCCTCCTACAATGAGCAGTTCTTC	CASRELSSYNEQFF
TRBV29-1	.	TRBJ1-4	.	TGCAGCGTTAAAGGGCAGAACTCAAATGAAAAACTGTTTTTT	CSVKGQNSNEKLFF
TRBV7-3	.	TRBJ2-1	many	TGTGCCAGCAGCTCCGGTACAGGGTACAATGAGCAGTTCTTC	CASSSGTGYNEQFF
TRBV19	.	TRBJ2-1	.	TGTGCCAGTAGTATGTGGAATGAGCAGTTCTTC	CASSMWNEQFF
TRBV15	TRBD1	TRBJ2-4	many	TGTGCCACCAGCAGCGACAGGGGGCCTAGCATTCAGTACTTC	CATSSDRGPSIQYF
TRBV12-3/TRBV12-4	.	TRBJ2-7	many	TGTGCCAGCAGTTTACGTAGCGTATTTAGCTCCTACGAGCAGTACTTC	CASSLRSVFSSYEQYF
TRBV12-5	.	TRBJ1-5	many	TGTGCTAGTGGTTTTAACATTGACAACCAGCCCCAGCATTTT	CASGFNIDNQPQHF
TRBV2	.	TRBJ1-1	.	TGTGCCAGCAGTAGCAGGGAGCTGGGTGAAGCCTTCTTT	CASSSRELGEAFF
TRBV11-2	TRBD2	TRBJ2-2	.	TGTGCCAGCAGCTTTAGTGGTCTAGCGGGACCCACCGGGGAGCTGTTTTTT	CASSFSGLAGPTGELFF
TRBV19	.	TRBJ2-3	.	TGTGCCAGTAGTATGCTGTTACTAGGTGGACATACGCAGTATTTT	CASSMLLLGGHTQYF
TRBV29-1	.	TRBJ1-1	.	TGCAGCGTTGAAAAGGTTCTCATGAACACTGAAGCTTTCTTT	CSVEKVLMNTEAFF
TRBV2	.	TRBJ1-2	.	TGTGCTAGGACACCGGAGAAAAACTATGGCTACACCTTC	CARTPEKNYGYTF
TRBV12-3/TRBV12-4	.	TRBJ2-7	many	TGTGCCAGCAGTTTAGGAGGGTCCTACGAGCAGTACTTC	CASSLGGSYEQYF
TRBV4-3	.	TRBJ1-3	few	TGCGCCAGCAGCCAAGATTTCGGGGTTGGAAACACCATATATTTT	CASSQDFGVGNTIYF
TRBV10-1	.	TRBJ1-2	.	TGCGCCACCCCGTGCAGCTACACCTTC	CATPCSYTF
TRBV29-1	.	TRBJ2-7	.	TGCAGCGTTGTTGGGTTTTCCTACGAGCAGTACTTC	CSVVGFSYEQYF
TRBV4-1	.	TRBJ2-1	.	TGCGCCAGCAGCCAAACGGACATTGGAGGACTGAATGAGCAGTTCTTC	CASSQTDIGGLNEQFF
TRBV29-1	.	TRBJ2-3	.	TGCAGCGTCCTACCTCCCGGGGTCGGAGGCACAGATACGCAGTACTTT	CSVLPPGVGGTDTQYF
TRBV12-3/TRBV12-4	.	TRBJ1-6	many	TGTGCCAGCAGTTTTGGGTACAATTCACCCCTCCACTTT	CASSFGYNSPLHF
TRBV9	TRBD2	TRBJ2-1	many	TGTGCCAGCAGCGCCAGCGGGGGGAGTAGCTCCTACAATGAGCAGTTCTTC	CASSASGGSSSYNEQFF
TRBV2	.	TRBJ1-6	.	TGTGCCAGCAGCCAAGTCGGCAGGTCACCCCTCCACTTT	CASSQVGRSPLHF
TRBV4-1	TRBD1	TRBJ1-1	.	TGCGCCAGCAGCGACTACTACAGGGGAAAGAACACTGAAGCTTTCTTT	CASSDYYRGKNTEAFF